This T cell receptor (beta chain) came from a study of blood T cell repertoires in COVID-19 (dated by TCRdb to 2020 to 2022). Turning to the overall study: Collaborator samples came from the United States, Italy and Spain and covered acute and convalescent phases of COVID-19. The prospective study material was composed of cDNA or gDNA derived from T cells, B-cell-depleted T cells, or PBMCs. The dataset comprised deeply sampled blood TCRbeta repertoires from subjects exposed to, actively infected with, or recovered from COVID-19. The repertoires were made available in a free public database intended to serve as a resource for research on the immune response to SARS-CoV-2. The samples were drawn from the first 160 participants of the ongoing ImmuneRACE study and from some 1,300 subjects provided by 6 global collaborators. Nearly every sample came with metadata listing a de-identified subject ID, COVID-19 status, age in years and sex. Where HLA class I and class II types were available, the types were taken from metadata supplied by the sample provider, not from assay-based typing. Study-wide findings and limitations: The amount of clinical and demographic metadata varied by source and participant and was provided uncurated.

Collaborating institutions collected whole blood in K2EDTA tubes following their own protocols. For TCRbeta analysis, collaborators shipped samples as frozen whole blood, isolated PBMCs, or DNA extracted from either of those sample types. CDR1 and CDR2 were assigned from the germline V gene (reference sequence) as MNHEY and SMNVEV. Trimming at the junction amounts to 10 bases on V and 1 base on J, and the germline ends lie 22 bases apart. Counted from cysteine to phenylalanine, this CDR3 has 16 amino acids. Only the CDR3 part of the read is kept: 48 bases, read in frame from the first base. TCRbeta CDR3 regions were amplified from genomic DNA using the immunoSEQ Assay, a bias-controlled multiplex PCR. In the source study's methods: The number of nucleated cells in each sample was estimated by amplification of reference gene primers within the assay. To quantify the absolute abundance of each unique TCRbeta CDR3 rearrangement, sequence reads were collapsed and filtered. For each sample, productive Simpson clonality was calculated as the square root of Simpson's diversity index across productive rearrangements. As stored in TCRdb, this immuneACCESS dataset retains in-frame rearrangements with V and J assigned. A fraction of the clones does not appear; measured against another copy, unresolved V genes explain less than half of the discrepancy, and the remainder lacks a known reason. D and trimming were read from the DNA, whereas the V and J calls and clone size are those reported in that table. Present in this sample are approximately 76,000 clones, approximately 85% of which were seen just once. About a third of the sample goes to the ten largest clones.

This clone is large (0.1 to 1%) in its sample. This receptor's antigen is unknown. Qualities for individual bases were not recorded, and no much larger clone is one base off. This clonotype was sampled from a woman over 75 with active or convalescent COVID-19. This chain joins TRBV27 to TRBJ2-5; TRBD2 is a possible D gene, resting on 7 matching bases. The sequencing input was peripheral blood. The CDR3 has the sequence CATSGLGGAIQETQYF. The nucleotides read TGTGCCACCTCCGGTTTGGGGGGGGCCATCCAAGAGACCCAGTACTTC.